Each of the 20 T cell receptor beta chains below was sequenced from the same sample in a study of technical replicates of blood from a handful of donors. Profiled with immunoSEQ multiplex PCR; TCRdb holds only in-frame clones, not every one. This repertoire shows 60,000 to 85,000 clones, 85% to 95% found once; its top ten account for about 0.38%. Sequencing was carried out using T cells isolated from PBMCs. Source of these receptors: a human donor in good health.

This sequence joins TRBV6-1 and TRBJ2-7; 7 bases are a match to TRBD2. Trimming cost V 6 bases and J 2 bases; bases outside gene matches: 4. This CDR3 has 13 residues. Germline CDR1 reads MNHNS; CDR2 reads SASEGT. This CDR3 is CASSGGTTYEQYF. The DNA for the CDR3 is TGTGCCAGCAGCGGAGGGACTACCTACGAGCAGTACTTC.

This sequence joins TRBV5-4 and TRBJ2-3; 15 nucleotides line up with TRBD2. This CDR3 is built from 15 residues. After removal of 4 bases from V and 5 bases from J, the junction contained 2 bases not matched to a gene. Germline values: CDR1 SGHNT, CDR2 YYREEE (reference sequence). The chain's CDR3 is CASSPGLAGGDTQYF. Written as DNA, the CDR3 is TGTGCCAGCAGCCCGGGACTAGCGGGGGGAGATACGCAGTATTTT.

The rearrangement joins TRBV28 to TRBJ1-5; D might be TRBD1 (5 bases). Trimming stripped 5 bases from V and 7 bases from J, with 12 bases between. This CDR3 region has 13 residues. The germline CDR1 and CDR2 sequences are MDHEN and SYDVKM. CDR3 amino acids: CASSPGLGQPQHF. CDR3 DNA sequence: TGTGCCAGCAGTCCAGGGCTGGGGCAGCCCCAGCATTTT.

The rearrangement uses TRBV5-1 and TRBJ2-5; possibly TRBD2 for D (5 bases). Germline loops: CDR1 SGHRS, CDR2 YFSETQ. Trimming shortened V by 4 bases and J by 3 bases, and 19 bases separated the two germline ends. This CDR3 is 16 amino acids long. The CDR3 region has the DNA TGCGCCAGCAGCCTAAGGTCAGGAGGTCGGGAAGAGACCCAGTACTTC. This codes for CASSLRSGGREETQYF. The whole variable domain, filled in from reference TRBV5-1 and TRBJ2-5, reads KAGVTQTPRYLIKTRGQQVTLSCSPISGHRSVSWYQQTPGQGLQFLFEYFSETQRNKGNFPGRFSGRQFSNSRSEMNVSTLELGDSALYLCASSLRSGGREETQYFGPGTRLLVL.

The chain employs TRBV6-1 and TRBJ1-5; the match to TRBD1 covers 9 bases. V gave up 4 bases and J gave up 0 bases; unmatched junction bases: 10. The CDR3 totals 18 residues. The germline gives CDR1 MNHNS, CDR2 SASEGT. In DNA, the CDR3 is TGTGCCAGCAGTGTGGGACAGGGAGTGGGGTATAGCAATCAGCCCCAGCATTTT. This codes for CASSVGQGVGYSNQPQHF.

This clone has a single count. The V call is TRBV6-5, the J call TRBJ2-7, with D possibly matching TRBD2 (5 bases). The ends were cut back, 6 bases at V and 7 bases at J, with 13 bases in the middle. Germline V gives CDR1 MNHEY, CDR2 SVGAGI. The CDR3 contains 12 residues. The CDR3 is CASRRDLGEQYF. The CDR3 DNA reads as TGTGCCAGCAGGAGGGATCTGGGGGAGCAGTACTTC.

The rearrangement uses TRBV7-8 and TRBJ2-2, with a tentative D call TRBD1 (5 bases). The CDR3 is 16 amino acids. The V end was cut by 5 bases, the J end by 3 bases, with 16 bases between. Germline assignment: CDR1 SGHVS and CDR2 FQNEAQ. This CDR3 is CASSLLRVRDTGELFF. The DNA for the CDR3 is TGTGCCAGCAGCCTGCTCAGGGTACGGGACACCGGGGAGCTGTTTTTT.

The rearrangement uses TRBV9 and TRBJ1-2; D not resolved. In germline, CDR1 is SGDLS, CDR2 YYNGEE. Trimming took 0 bases from V and 7 from J, leaving 13 bases between them. This CDR3 has 14 residues. CDR3 protein: CASSVGDTLPGYTF. The CDR3 DNA reads TGTGCCAGCAGCGTAGGAGACACTTTGCCTGGCTACACCTTC.

The V and J genes are TRBV11-2 and TRBJ2-7; D remains ambiguous. This CDR3 comprises 11 residues. Trimming took off 7 bases at V and 0 bases at J, with 4 bases between the two ends. Germline-derived CDR1 and CDR2 are SGHAT and FQNNGV. The CDR3 coding sequence is TGTGCCAGCACCTCCTCCTACGAGCAGTACTTC. It translates to CASTSSYEQYF.

The chain joins TRBV6-5 to TRBJ1-2; 7 nucleotides align to TRBD1. Germline-derived CDR1 and CDR2 are MNHEY and SVGAGI. V shed 0 bases, J shed 8 bases, and the junction held 3 bases outside the gene matches. This CDR3 is 13 amino acids long. This CDR3 is CASSYSTGVGYTF. The CDR3 DNA reads TGTGCCAGCAGTTACTCAACAGGGGTCGGCTACACCTTC.

CDR3 bases: TGTGCCAGCAGTGAAGTGGGGGGACCGACTGAAGCTTTCTTT. Amino acid sequence: CASSEVGGPTEAFF. The chain is built from TRBV6-1 and TRBJ1-1, with D possibly matching TRBD1 (5 bases). Germline V lookup: CDR1 MNHNS, CDR2 SASEGT. The germline V and J ends were trimmed by 1 base and 5 bases, with 11 bases remaining between them. This CDR3 contains 14 residues.

This chain links TRBV28 with TRBJ1-3, with 7 nucleotides matching TRBD1. This CDR3 comprises 18 residues. Germline V gene sequence: CDR1 MDHEN, CDR2 SYDVKM. J lost 5 bases, V lost 3 bases, and 16 bases had no gene match. CDR3 in amino acids: CASSLGPGTADSRNTIYF. As DNA, the CDR3 is TGTGCCAGCAGTTTGGGTCCCGGGACAGCGGATTCTCGAAACACCATATATTTT.

The rearrangement uses TRBV6-1 and TRBJ1-1; D is perhaps TRBD1 (6 bases). The V gene lost 2 bases and the J gene lost 4 bases, with 8 bases spanning the gap. The CDR3 runs to 13 residues. The V gene's germline CDR1 is MNHNS and CDR2 SASEGT. CDR3 in amino acids: CASSESRGTEAFF. The CDR3 DNA is TGTGCCAGCAGTGAATCCAGGGGCACTGAAGCTTTCTTT.

This clone was detected once. This chain joins TRBV27 and TRBJ2-3; TRBD2 matches 9 bases. Germline CDR1 is MNHEY and CDR2 is SMNVEV (reference sequence). The CDR3 sequence is 14 residues long. The J segment lost 5 bases and the V segment lost 5 bases, leaving 5 bases of the junction unmatched. CDR3: CASSLREGGDTQYF. The CDR3, as DNA: TGTGCCAGCAGTCTGCGGGAGGGAGGAGATACGCAGTATTTT.

The chain couples TRBV30 to TRBJ2-3; 7 bases line up with TRBD2. The germline gives CDR1 GTSNPN, CDR2 SVGIG (reference sequence). J gave up 6 bases and V 2 bases, and 11 bases lay outside the gene matches. The CDR3 extends over 15 amino acids. The CDR3 DNA follows: TGTGCCTGGAGTATTAGCGGGTCTTCGTCGGATACGCAGTATTTT. Its protein product is CAWSISGSSSDTQYF.

The chain couples TRBV27 to TRBJ2-4, with D tentatively TRBD1 (6 bases). The CDR3 is 16 residues long. V was trimmed by 0 bases and J by 1 base, leaving 10 bases between them. Germline V gene lookup returns CDR1 MNHEY and CDR2 SMNVEV (reference sequence). The DNA of the CDR3 is TGTGCCAGCAGTTTATCGACAGGTCTGGCCAAAAACATTCAGTACTTC. As protein: CASSLSTGLAKNIQYF.

The V gene is TRBV9, the J gene TRBJ2-3; D is uncertain. This CDR3 has 15 amino acids. The V end lost 0 bases, the J end lost 2 bases, and 10 bases lay between the germline ends. CDR1 SGDLS and CDR2 YYNGEE come from the germline V gene. The CDR3 region has the DNA TGTGCCAGCAGCGTAGTAAGCTACTCCACAGATACGCAGTATTTT. Translation gives CASSVVSYSTDTQYF.

CDR3 residues: CASSYAQGAVNTEAFF. In DNA, the CDR3 is TGTGCCAGCAGTTACGCGCAGGGTGCCGTGAACACTGAAGCTTTCTTT. The rearrangement joins TRBV6-5 to TRBJ1-1; D may be TRBD1 (5 bases). The CDR3 covers 16 residues. CDR1 is MNHEY, CDR2 SVGAGI, per germline. V was clipped by 2 bases and J by 0 bases, with 13 bases between them.

On this clone itself: At one end, the junction sequence differs from germline, possibly due to a read error. V and J are TRBV5-4 and TRBJ2-7; tentatively, D is TRBD2 (6 bases). Germline CDR1 is SGHNT and CDR2 is YYREEE (reference sequence). This CDR3 has 14 amino acids. CDR3 loop: CASNRAGSSHEQYF. In DNA, the CDR3 is TGTGCCAGCAATCGGGCCGGGAGCTCCCACGAGCAGTACTTC.

The chain employs TRBV4-1 and TRBJ1-1; D uncertain. Trimming removed 11 bases at V and 0 bases at J, with 19 bases between. This CDR3 is 15 amino acids long. The germline gives CDR1 MGHRA, CDR2 YSYEKL. This chain's CDR3 is CAVSKAYPMNTEAFF. CDR3 nucleotide sequence: TGCGCCGTCTCTAAAGCCTACCCTATGAACACTGAAGCTTTCTTT.